Shown below are 18 T cell receptor beta chains from a single sample sequenced in a study of human T cells and chemical hapten exposure. One entry per CDR3 protein results from TCRdb running MiXCR on the RACE reads. The sample lists about 110,000 distinct CDR3 sequences, roughly 9% occurring once. Indicated time point: patch test 2, 6 weeks after DPC sensitization. The treatment was: therapeutic diphenylcyclopropenone sensitization with weekly scalp DPC. Sequencing was performed on whole blood, taken in connection with sensitization to the hapten diphenylcyclopropenone (DPC). The receptors were gathered from a woman in her thirties or forties with alopecia areata. Some clones in this sample may be carry-over from other donors' samples.

This clonotype came up once. A much larger clone differs from this one at a single base, so this may be a read error. The chain's CDR3 is CASSFGREVEAFF. The CDR3 DNA reads as TGTGCCAGCAGTTTCGGGAGGGAAGTTGAAGCTTTCTTT. V and J are TRBV27 and TRBJ1-1; D is undetermined. Germline CDR1 reads MNHEY; CDR2 reads SMNVEV (reference sequence). The CDR3 contains 13 residues. V lost 3 bases to trimming and J lost 7 bases, with 12 bases between them.

This sequence joins TRBV19 and TRBJ2-7; 8 bases are shared with TRBD1. The J segment lost 2 bases and the V segment lost 4 bases, leaving 4 bases of the junction unmatched. The CDR3 consists of 14 residues. Germline V CDR1 and CDR2: LNHDA, SQIVND (reference sequence). CDR3 in amino acids: CASSTRQGPYEQYF. The CDR3 coding sequence is TGTGCCAGTAGTACGCGACAGGGGCCCTACGAGCAGTACTTC.

The chain combines TRBV29-1 with TRBJ2-1; possibly TRBD1 for D (5 bases). The CDR3 extends over 12 amino acids. Germline V lookup: CDR1 SQVTM, CDR2 ANQGSEA. Deletions cut 5 bases from V and 8 bases from J, with 13 bases between. The CDR3 loop reads CSVSQGGDEQFF. The CDR3 nucleotides are TGCAGCGTTTCCCAGGGTGGAGATGAGCAGTTCTTC.

In this sample, this clonotype turned up a few times. CDR3 nucleotides: TGTGCCAGCAGCCAGTGGACAAATGAAAAACTGTTTTTT. Residues: CASSQWTNEKLFF. The V and J genes are TRBV7-2 and TRBJ1-4, with a possible D match to TRBD1 (5 bases). The CDR3 runs to 13 residues. Looked up from germline, CDR1 is SGHTA and CDR2 is FQGNSA. The V and J ends lost 5 bases and 5 bases respectively, with 9 bases between them. The complete variable domain, with remaining parts taken from reference TRBV7-2 and TRBJ1-4, reads GAGVSQSPSNKVTEKGKDVELRCDPISGHTALYWYRQSLGQGLEFLIYFQGNSAPDKSGLPSDRFSAERTGGSVSTLTIQRTQQEDSAVYLCASSQWTNEKLFFGSGTQLSVL.

This clonotype was found many times. The chain joins TRBV29-1 to TRBJ1-1; 7 nucleotides line up with TRBD1. In germline, CDR1 is SQVTM, CDR2 ANQGSEA. The CDR3 is made up of 15 amino acids. V gave up 4 bases and J gave up 1 base; unmatched junction bases: 9. The DNA of the CDR3 is TGCAGCGTTGGATTACAGGGGTTTGGGAACACTGAAGCTTTCTTT. Translating gives CSVGLQGFGNTEAFF.

This clonotype turned up a few times. The chain is built from TRBV3-2 and TRBJ2-2; TRBD1 is the table's D call, not checked against the DNA. TRBV3-2 is a pseudogene segment. There are 19 residues in the CDR3. CDR3 residues: CASSQVTGGVSNPTGELFF. The CDR3 nucleotides read TGTGCCAGCAGCCAAGTAACCGGGGGGGTGTCCAACCCCACCGGGGAGCTGTTTTTT.

The chain has TRBV6-2 or TRBV6-3 and TRBJ2-1; D assignment may be TRBD1 or TRBD2 (6 bases each). V was trimmed by 8 bases and J by 4 bases, leaving 15 bases between them. This CDR3 is 14 amino acids long. The germline gives CDR1 MNHEY, CDR2 SVGEGT. The CDR3: CASLEGGMYNEQFF. As DNA, the CDR3 is TGTGCCAGCCTAGAGGGGGGCATGTACAATGAGCAGTTCTTC.

A few counts support this clonotype. This chain links TRBV12-3 or TRBV12-4 with TRBJ1-1; perhaps TRBD1 as D (5 bases). V dropped 7 bases and J dropped 1 base, with 13 bases sitting between them. This CDR3 is built from 14 residues. The CDR3 DNA reads TGTGCCAGCACCCCGGGCGGGGGGAACACTGAAGCTTTCTTT. As protein: CASTPGGGNTEAFF.

This clonotype showed up just a few times. J is TRBJ2-3 and V is TRBV4-2; D is uncertain. The CDR3 length is 15 residues. V was cut by 5 bases and J by 2 bases, with 14 bases left in between. Per germline, CDR1 LGHNA and CDR2 YNFKEQ. CDR3 nucleotide sequence: TGTGCCAGCAGCGAGGCCTCTAGAAACACAGATACGCAGTATTTT. This translates into CASSEASRNTDTQYF.

This clonotype was observed many times. The chain joins TRBV10-3 to TRBJ2-7; 8 bases line up with TRBD1. Germline loops: CDR1 ENHRY, CDR2 SYGVKD. Trimming at V came to 6 bases and at J to 5 bases, leaving 6 bases not matched to a gene. This CDR3 region has 13 residues. The CDR3 reads CAIRDTGGHEQYF. The DNA for the CDR3 is TGTGCCATCAGGGATACAGGGGGGCACGAGCAGTACTTC.

This clonotype was counted a few times. The genes are TRBV28 and TRBJ2-5, with 7 bases lining up with TRBD1. The CDR3 spans 15 residues. CDR1 and CDR2 from the germline V gene are MDHEN and SYDVKM. J gave up 6 bases and V 4 bases, and 11 bases lay outside the gene matches. The CDR3 DNA is TGTGCCAGCAGTTCCTTGGACAGGCCGGGGAAGACCCAGTACTTC. It encodes CASSSLDRPGKTQYF.

J is TRBJ1-5 and V is TRBV12-3 or TRBV12-4, with 7 positions matching TRBD1. J gave up 2 bases and V 6 bases, and 4 bases lay outside the gene matches. The CDR3 spans 14 residues. CDR3 bases: TGTGCCAGCAGGGGCACAGGGGGCAATCAGCCCCAGCATTTT. Amino acid sequence: CASRGTGGNQPQHF.

The table lists this clonotype with many counts. The chain joins TRBV11-2 to TRBJ2-1; TRBD1 agrees at 8 bases. The junction had 7 bases not matched to a gene; V was cut back by 5 bases and J by 4 bases. CDR3 length: 15 amino acids. CDR1 is SGHAT and CDR2 is FQNNGV in the germline V gene. This chain's CDR3 is CASSAEGQDYNEQFF. The CDR3 DNA is TGTGCCAGCAGCGCCGAGGGACAGGATTACAATGAGCAGTTCTTC.

Ten or more counts support this clonotype. V usage is TRBV11-2 and J usage is TRBJ2-5; no clear D. This CDR3 has 13 amino acids. The V end was cut by 3 bases, the J end by 0 bases, with 5 bases between. Germline V gene lookup returns CDR1 SGHAT and CDR2 FQNNGV. CDR3 sequence (DNA): TGTGCCAGCAGCTTGGGGTACCAAGAGACCCAGTACTTC. It specifies CASSLGYQETQYF.

V gene TRBV7-6 combines with J gene TRBJ2-3; maybe TRBD2 (5 bases). Per germline, CDR1 SGHVS and CDR2 FNYEAQ. V was shortened by 5 bases and J by 2 bases, with 14 bases between the two germline ends. This CDR3 contains 15 residues. CDR3: CASSDLGRDTDTQYF. The CDR3 DNA follows: TGTGCCAGCAGCGACCTTGGCCGGGACACAGATACGCAGTATTTT.

This chain joins TRBV20-1 and TRBJ2-1, with D maybe TRBD2 (5 bases). Trimming took off 1 base at V and 2 bases at J, with 6 bases between the two ends. The CDR3 is 13 residues long. The germline V gene has CDR1 DFQATT and CDR2 SNEGSKA (reference sequence). CDR3 in amino acids: CSARGGAYNEQFF. The CDR3 coding sequence is TGCAGTGCTAGAGGGGGAGCCTACAATGAGCAGTTCTTC.

This clonotype was detected only a few times. The genes are TRBV5-6 and TRBJ2-7; TRBD1 is a possible D gene (5 bases). In germline, CDR1 is SGHDT, CDR2 YYEEEE. CDR3 length: 16 amino acids. The V end lost 3 bases, the J end lost 0 bases, and 16 bases lay between the germline ends. CDR3 in amino acids: CASSSLRGRDSYEQYF. The DNA for the CDR3 is TGTGCCAGCAGCTCCCTTAGGGGTAGGGACTCCTACGAGCAGTACTTC.

The table lists this clonotype with many counts. The rearrangement uses TRBV27 and TRBJ1-6; no definite D call. The CDR3 length is 15 residues. From germline, CDR1 is MNHEY and CDR2 SMNVEV (reference sequence). V was shortened by 5 bases and J by 8 bases, with 16 bases between the two germline ends. The CDR3 loop reads CASSLGLSEDSPLHF. Here the CDR3 DNA reads TGTGCCAGCAGTCTAGGGTTGTCAGAGGATTCACCCCTCCACTTT.